One and the same sample provided the 15 T cell receptor beta chains below, sequenced in a study of blood T cell repertoires in COVID-19. Sequenced by immunoSEQ multiplex PCR; TCRdb stores in-frame clones only, minus some. The sample contains about 190,000 clones, roughly 89% of which appear only once. The sample consisted of PBMCs or T cells enriched from blood (not recorded which). These receptors all come from a woman in her thirties who had been exposed to COVID-19.

This clone appeared once. The rearrangement uses TRBV27 and TRBJ2-1, with D unclear. CDR3 length equals 13 residues. V lost 5 bases and J 4 bases, leaving 9 bases between the germline ends. Germline CDR1 MNHEY, CDR2 SMNVEV (reference sequence). The CDR3 region is CASSTILYNEQFF. The CDR3 DNA sequence: TGTGCCAGCAGTACAATTTTATACAATGAGCAGTTCTTC.

The chain links TRBV4-1 to TRBJ2-3; D is possibly TRBD2 (7 bases). This CDR3 has 16 amino acids. The V end was cut by 3 bases, the J end by 5 bases, with 18 bases between. Germline CDR1 and CDR2: MGHRA and YSYEKL. DNA of the CDR3: TGCGCCAGCAGCCAGAGGGGGGGGTTTGGGAGAGATACGCAGTATTTT. This codes for CASSQRGGFGRDTQYF.

CDR3 region: CASSEGAGVEFYYGYTF. The DNA for the CDR3 is TGTGCCAGCAGTGAAGGGGCGGGTGTCGAGTTCTACTATGGCTACACCTTC. The V and J genes are TRBV2 and TRBJ1-2; D remains unclear. Deletions cut 1 base from V and 3 bases from J, with 18 bases between. The CDR3 has 17 amino acids. CDR1 is SNHLY, CDR2 FYNNEI, per germline.

This sequence joins TRBV3-1 (or the pseudogene TRBV3-2) and TRBJ2-5; unclear D gene. Germline CDR1 is LGHDT and CDR2 is YNNKEL (reference sequence). The V end was cut by 0 bases, the J end by 1 base, with 6 bases between. The CDR3 has 14 residues. CDR3 bases: TGTGCCAGCAGCCAAGATTGGAGCCAAGAGACCCAGTACTTC. Protein: CASSQDWSQETQYF.

The rearrangement links TRBV19 to TRBJ2-7; 8 bases agree with TRBD2. After removal of 7 bases from V and 2 bases from J, the junction contained 7 bases not matched to a gene. Germline V gene sequence: CDR1 LNHDA, CDR2 SQIVND (reference sequence). The CDR3 is made up of 14 amino acids. CDR3 nucleotides: TGTGCCAGTACCAAAGCGGGGGAAACCTACGAGCAGTACTTC. Residues: CASTKAGETYEQYF.

The chain uses TRBV18 and TRBJ2-7, with 8 bases fitting TRBD1. Germline V gives CDR1 KGHSH, CDR2 LQKENI. V was pared by 6 bases and J by 1 base, with 8 bases of the junction left unmatched. CDR3 size: 15 residues. The CDR3 spells CASSQGQGASYEQYF. Here the CDR3 DNA reads TGTGCCAGCTCGCAAGGGCAGGGGGCGTCCTACGAGCAGTACTTC.

In DNA form, the CDR3 reads TGTGCCAGCAGCCAGGACGGGGGGGATACGCAGTATTTT. Its translation is CASSQDGGDTQYF. This chain uses TRBV3-1 (or the pseudogene TRBV3-2) with TRBJ2-3; 7 nucleotides match TRBD2. Germline CDR1 is LGHDT and CDR2 is YNNKEL (reference sequence). V lost 3 bases, J lost 6 bases, and 3 bases stayed unmatched. This CDR3 has 13 residues.

J is TRBJ2-2 and V is TRBV5-1; 10 bases align to TRBD1. This CDR3 is built from 20 residues. With 2 bases clipped from V and 4 bases from J, the junction kept 17 bases outside the gene matches. Germline CDR1 reads SGHRS; CDR2 reads YFSETQ. CDR3 amino acids: CASSFGTGTGDLWGTGELFF. In DNA form, the CDR3 reads TGCGCCAGCAGCTTCGGAACCGGGACAGGGGATCTATGGGGCACCGGGGAGCTGTTTTTT. The whole variable domain, filled in from reference TRBV5-1 and TRBJ2-2, reads KAGVTQTPRYLIKTRGQQVTLSCSPISGHRSVSWYQQTPGQGLQFLFEYFSETQRNKGNFPGRFSGRQFSNSRSEMNVSTLELGDSALYLCASSFGTGTGDLWGTGELFFGEGSRLTVL.

The CDR3 reads CASSIQGNTDTQYF. The CDR3 nucleotides are TGCGCCAGCAGTATACAGGGGAACACAGATACGCAGTATTTT. The chain carries TRBV10-2 and TRBJ2-3; 7 positions agree with TRBD1. Germline loops: CDR1 WSHSY, CDR2 SAAADI. Trimming removed 5 bases from V and 2 bases from J; junction bases left unmatched: 4. This CDR3 region has 14 residues.

This clone was seen just once. The V gene is TRBV9, the J gene TRBJ1-1, with D unclear. The CDR3 contains 14 residues. With 0 bases removed from V and 1 base from J, the gap between germline ends came to 7 bases. The germline CDR1 and CDR2 sequences are SGDLS and YYNGEE. The CDR3 sequence: CASSVAEENTEAFF. The CDR3 nucleotides are TGTGCCAGCAGCGTAGCCGAGGAGAACACTGAAGCTTTCTTT.

V gene TRBV9 combines with J gene TRBJ2-5, with 16 bases that match TRBD2. The CDR3 runs to 17 residues. Germline CDR1 reads SGDLS; CDR2 reads YYNGEE. After removal of 2 bases from V and 3 bases from J, the junction contained 4 bases not matched to a gene. The CDR3 bases are TGTGCCAGCAGCGTCGGGACTAGCGGGGGGGCTGAAGAGACCCAGTACTTC. Its protein product is CASSVGTSGGAEETQYF.

The chain combines TRBV14 with TRBJ2-1, with D perhaps matching TRBD1 (6 bases). Germline-derived CDR1 and CDR2 are SGHDN and FVKESK. V was shortened by 4 bases and J by 2 bases, with 24 bases between the two germline ends. The CDR3 loop spans 19 amino acids. The CDR3, as DNA: TGTGCCAGCAGCCCCCCAGACAGGTCACCCGAATCCCCCTACAATGAGCAGTTCTTC. Protein: CASSPPDRSPESPYNEQFF.

V and J are TRBV5-1 and TRBJ2-5; 10 bases align to TRBD1. CDR1 is SGHRS and CDR2 is YFSETQ in the germline V gene. Germline trimming cut 4 bases from V and 4 bases from J; bases unmatched to any gene: 10. CDR3 length: 16 amino acids. For the CDR3, the DNA is TGCGCCAGCAGCCAGCCAGGACAGGGGGGAGGAGAGACCCAGTACTTC. Translation gives CASSQPGQGGGETQYF.

The V gene is TRBV6-5, the J gene TRBJ1-1; the D is unclear. The CDR3 has 15 amino acids. Germline values: CDR1 MNHEY, CDR2 SVGAGI. The V and J ends lost 0 bases and 1 base respectively, with 9 bases between them. The CDR3 bases are TGTGCCAGCAGTTACTCTTCAGTGCCGAACACTGAAGCTTTCTTT. Translating it yields CASSYSSVPNTEAFF.

As concerns this clone: An end of the junction differs from the germline gene, which may be a read error. The chain couples TRBV7-7 to TRBJ2-3, with TRBD2 matching 13 bases. Germline V CDR1 and CDR2: SSHAT, FNYEAQ (reference sequence). The CDR3 is made up of 16 amino acids. CDR3 residues: CASSSGLAGATDTQYF. CDR3 sequence (DNA): TGTGCTAGCAGCTCTGGACTAGCGGGGGCCACAGATACGCAGTATTTT. Full variable domain (rest looked up from reference TRBV7-7 and TRBJ2-3): GAGVSQSPRYKVTKRGQDVTLRCDPISSHATLYWYQQALGQGPEFLTYFNYEAQPDKSGLPSDRFSAERPEGSISTLTIQRTEQRDSAMYRCASSSGLAGATDTQYFGPGTRLTVL.